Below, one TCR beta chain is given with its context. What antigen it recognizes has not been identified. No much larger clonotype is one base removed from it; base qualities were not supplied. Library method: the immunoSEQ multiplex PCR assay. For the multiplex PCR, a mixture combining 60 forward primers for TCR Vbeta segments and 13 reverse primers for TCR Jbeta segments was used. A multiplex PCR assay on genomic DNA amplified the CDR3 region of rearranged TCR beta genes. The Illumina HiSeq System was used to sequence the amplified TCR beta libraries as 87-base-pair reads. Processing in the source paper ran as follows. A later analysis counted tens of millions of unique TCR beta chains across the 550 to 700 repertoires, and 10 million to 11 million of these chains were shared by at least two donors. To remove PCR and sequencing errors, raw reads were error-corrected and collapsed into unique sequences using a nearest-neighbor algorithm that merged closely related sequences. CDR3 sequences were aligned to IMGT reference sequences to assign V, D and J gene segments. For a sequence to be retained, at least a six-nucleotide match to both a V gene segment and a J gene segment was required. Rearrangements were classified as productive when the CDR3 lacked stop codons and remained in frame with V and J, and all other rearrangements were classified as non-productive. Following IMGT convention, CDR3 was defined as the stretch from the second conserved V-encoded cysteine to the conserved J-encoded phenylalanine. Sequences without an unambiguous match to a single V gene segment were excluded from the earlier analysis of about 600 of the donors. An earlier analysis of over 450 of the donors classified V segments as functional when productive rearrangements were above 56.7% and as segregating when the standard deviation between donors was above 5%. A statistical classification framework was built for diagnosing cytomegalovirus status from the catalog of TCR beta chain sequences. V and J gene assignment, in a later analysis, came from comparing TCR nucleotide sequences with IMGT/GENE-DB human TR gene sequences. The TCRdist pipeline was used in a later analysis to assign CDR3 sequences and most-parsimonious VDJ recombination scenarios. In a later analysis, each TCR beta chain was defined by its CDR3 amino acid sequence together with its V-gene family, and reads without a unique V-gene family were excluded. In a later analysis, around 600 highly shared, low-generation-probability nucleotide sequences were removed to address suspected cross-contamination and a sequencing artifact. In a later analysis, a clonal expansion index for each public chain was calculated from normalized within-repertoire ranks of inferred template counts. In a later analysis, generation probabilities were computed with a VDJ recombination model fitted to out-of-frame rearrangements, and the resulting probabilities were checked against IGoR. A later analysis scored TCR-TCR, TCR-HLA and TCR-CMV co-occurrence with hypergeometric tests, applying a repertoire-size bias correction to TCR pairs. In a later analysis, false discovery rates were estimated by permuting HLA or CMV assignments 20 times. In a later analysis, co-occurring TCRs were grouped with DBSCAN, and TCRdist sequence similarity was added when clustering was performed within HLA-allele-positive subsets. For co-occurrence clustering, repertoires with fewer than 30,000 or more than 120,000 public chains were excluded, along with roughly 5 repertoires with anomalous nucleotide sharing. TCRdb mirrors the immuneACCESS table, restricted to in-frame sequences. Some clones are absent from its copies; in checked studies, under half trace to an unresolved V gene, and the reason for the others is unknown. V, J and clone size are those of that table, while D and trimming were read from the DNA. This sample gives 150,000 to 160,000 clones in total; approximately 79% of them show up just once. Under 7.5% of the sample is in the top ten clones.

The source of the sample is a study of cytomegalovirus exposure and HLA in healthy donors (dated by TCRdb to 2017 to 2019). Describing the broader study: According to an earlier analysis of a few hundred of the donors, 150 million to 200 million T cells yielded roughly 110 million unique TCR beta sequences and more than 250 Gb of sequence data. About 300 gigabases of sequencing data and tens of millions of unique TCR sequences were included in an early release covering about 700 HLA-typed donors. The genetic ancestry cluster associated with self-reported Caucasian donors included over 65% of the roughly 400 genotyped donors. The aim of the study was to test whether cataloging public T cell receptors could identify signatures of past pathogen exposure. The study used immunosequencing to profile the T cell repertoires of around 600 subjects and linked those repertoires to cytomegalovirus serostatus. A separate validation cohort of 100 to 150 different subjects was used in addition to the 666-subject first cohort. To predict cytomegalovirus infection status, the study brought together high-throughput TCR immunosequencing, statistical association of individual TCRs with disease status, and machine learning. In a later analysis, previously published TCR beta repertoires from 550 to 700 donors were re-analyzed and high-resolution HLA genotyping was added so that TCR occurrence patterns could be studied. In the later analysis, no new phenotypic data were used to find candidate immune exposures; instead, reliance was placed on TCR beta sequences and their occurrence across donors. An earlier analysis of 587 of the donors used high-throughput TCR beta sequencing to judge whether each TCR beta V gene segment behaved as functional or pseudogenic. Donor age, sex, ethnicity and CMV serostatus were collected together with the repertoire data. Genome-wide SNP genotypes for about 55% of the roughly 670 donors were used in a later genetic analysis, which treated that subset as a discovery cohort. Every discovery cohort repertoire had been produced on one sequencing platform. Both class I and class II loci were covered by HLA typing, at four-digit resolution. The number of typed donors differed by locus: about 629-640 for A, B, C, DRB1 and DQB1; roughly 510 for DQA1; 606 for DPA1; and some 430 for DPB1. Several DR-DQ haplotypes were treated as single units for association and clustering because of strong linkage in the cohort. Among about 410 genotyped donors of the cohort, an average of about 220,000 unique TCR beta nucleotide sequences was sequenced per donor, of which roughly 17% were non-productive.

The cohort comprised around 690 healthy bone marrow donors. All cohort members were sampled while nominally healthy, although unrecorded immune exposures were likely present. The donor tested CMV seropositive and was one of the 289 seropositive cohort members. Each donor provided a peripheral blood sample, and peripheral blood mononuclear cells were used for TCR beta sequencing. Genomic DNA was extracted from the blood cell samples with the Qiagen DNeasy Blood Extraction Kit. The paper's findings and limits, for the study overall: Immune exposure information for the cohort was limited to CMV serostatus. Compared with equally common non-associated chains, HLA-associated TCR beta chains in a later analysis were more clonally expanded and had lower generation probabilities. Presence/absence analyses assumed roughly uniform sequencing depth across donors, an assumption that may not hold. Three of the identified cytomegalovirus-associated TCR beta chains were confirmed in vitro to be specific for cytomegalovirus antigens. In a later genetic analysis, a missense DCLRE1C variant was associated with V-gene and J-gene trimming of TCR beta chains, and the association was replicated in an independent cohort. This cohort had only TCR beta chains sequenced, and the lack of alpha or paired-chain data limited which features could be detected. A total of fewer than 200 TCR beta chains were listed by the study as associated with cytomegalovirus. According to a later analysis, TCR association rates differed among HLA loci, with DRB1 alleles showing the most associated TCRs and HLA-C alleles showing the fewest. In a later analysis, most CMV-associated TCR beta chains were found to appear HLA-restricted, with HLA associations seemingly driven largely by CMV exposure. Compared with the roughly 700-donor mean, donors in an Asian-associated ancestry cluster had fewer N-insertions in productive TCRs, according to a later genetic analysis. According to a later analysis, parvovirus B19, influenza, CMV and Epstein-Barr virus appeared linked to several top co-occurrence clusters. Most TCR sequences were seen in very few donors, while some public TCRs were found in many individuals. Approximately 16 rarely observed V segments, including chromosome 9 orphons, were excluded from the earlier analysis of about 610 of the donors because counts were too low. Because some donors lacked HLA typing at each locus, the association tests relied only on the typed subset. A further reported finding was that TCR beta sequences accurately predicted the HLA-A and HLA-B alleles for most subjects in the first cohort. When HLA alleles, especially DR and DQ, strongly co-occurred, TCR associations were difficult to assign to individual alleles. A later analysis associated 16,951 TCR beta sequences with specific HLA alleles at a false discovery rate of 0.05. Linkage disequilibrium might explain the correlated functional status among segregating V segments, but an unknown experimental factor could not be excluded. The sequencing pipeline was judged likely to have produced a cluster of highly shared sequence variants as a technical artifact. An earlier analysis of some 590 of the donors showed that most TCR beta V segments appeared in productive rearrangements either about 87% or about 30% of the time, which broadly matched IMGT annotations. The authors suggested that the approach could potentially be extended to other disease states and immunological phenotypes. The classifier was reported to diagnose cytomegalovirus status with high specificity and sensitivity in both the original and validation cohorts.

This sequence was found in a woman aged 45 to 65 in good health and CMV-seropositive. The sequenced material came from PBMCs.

The nucleotide sequence is given as TGTGCCAGTACCCATACAACAGGGGTCTCTGAAGCTTTCTTT. Its amino acids are CASTHTTGVSEAFF. The sequence links TRBV19 to TRBJ1-1, and 7 junctional nucleotides match TRBD1. The CDR3, from cysteine to phenylalanine, totals 14 residues. The kept DNA is CDR3 alone, 42 bases in frame from the first base. CDR1 LNHDA and CDR2 SQIVND were looked up in the germline V gene (reference sequence). V and J are trimmed by 7 bases and 6 bases, and the gene matches miss 11 bases of the junction.